This T cell receptor beta chain was documented in a study of regulatory T cells in long-lasting Graves disease. Study-wide results and caveats: Newly diagnosed disease favored TRBV20-1 and TRBJ2-1 over persistent disease. Persistent Graves' patients showed reduced TCR diversity versus newly diagnosed patients.

CDR3 length equals 17 residues. Per the germline V gene, CDR1 is MNHEY and CDR2 is SVGAGI. Trimming left V 0 bases short and J 5 bases short, with 17 bases between. This clonotype has only a few counts. The target antigen is unknown. In building TCR beta libraries, iRepertoire HTBI primers were used together with Arm-PCR of CDR3 regions. TCRdb passed the multiplex PCR reads through MiXCR, listing each CDR3 protein once. The sample has 650,000 to 700,000 distinct CDR3 sequences; 30% are singletons. The time point: persistent/refractory GD, antithyroid drugs over 5 years with positive TRAb. From PBMCs, RNA was extracted and then used to make the TCR library. Investigators report Graves' disease was diagnosed under American Thyroid Association guidelines.

The sequences come from peripheral blood mononuclear cells (PBMCs), collected when the disease was refractory, from a patient treated with antithyroid drugs. This clonotype was obtained from a female donor with Graves disease. The chain has TRBV6-5 and TRBJ1-5; no definite D call. The CDR3 loop reads CASSYSILRAGDQPQHF. The CDR3 DNA follows: TGTGCCAGCAGTTACTCTATTTTGAGGGCAGGAGATCAGCCCCAGCATTTT.